This T cell receptor beta chain was identified during a study of shared clonotypes between healthy human individuals. This CDR3 has 16 amino acids. V trimming: 1 base; J trimming: 5 bases; junction bases outside the gene matches: 7. In germline, CDR1 is MNHEY, CDR2 SMNVEV (reference sequence). In this sample, this clone turned up once. The antigen remains unidentified. Sequencing used immunoSEQ multiplex PCR; TCRdb keeps in-frame clones, though not all of them. The sample includes about 490,000 clones, approximately 82% of them seen just once. Study-level findings and limits: Clonotype sharing across donors was expected to vary with sequencing depth.

The clonotype comes from a woman in her thirties or forties in good health. Some clones in this sample may be carry-over from other donors' samples. Sequencing was done on a sample of PBMCs. The chain joins TRBV27 to TRBJ2-3; 9 positions agree with TRBD2. CDR3 loop: CASSLYLAGVGDTQYF. The CDR3 DNA follows: TGTGCCAGCAGTTTATACTTAGCGGGAGTCGGAGATACGCAGTATTTT.